This TCR beta chain was obtained from a study of tumor-infiltrating lymphocytes in oesophageal squamous cell carcinoma. By frequency in the sample, this clonotype is medium-sized. The junction had 3 bases not matched to a gene; V was cut back by 4 bases and J by 1 base. The CDR3 runs 14 residues. Germline-derived CDR1 and CDR2 are SGHNT and YYREEE (reference sequence). MiXCR, applied by TCRdb to the PCR reads, yields one record per CDR3 protein. This sample has about 12,000 distinct CDR3 sequences, with 50% to 60% found just once. The source of this sequence is a female donor with esophageal squamous cell carcinoma. Sequenced sample: esophageal tumor tissue. The chain carries TRBV5-4 and TRBJ2-7; 9 bases are a match to TRBD1. The CDR3 coding sequence is TGTGCCAGCAGCCCGGGACAGGGATCCTACGAGCAGTACTTC. Protein: CASSPGQGSYEQYF.